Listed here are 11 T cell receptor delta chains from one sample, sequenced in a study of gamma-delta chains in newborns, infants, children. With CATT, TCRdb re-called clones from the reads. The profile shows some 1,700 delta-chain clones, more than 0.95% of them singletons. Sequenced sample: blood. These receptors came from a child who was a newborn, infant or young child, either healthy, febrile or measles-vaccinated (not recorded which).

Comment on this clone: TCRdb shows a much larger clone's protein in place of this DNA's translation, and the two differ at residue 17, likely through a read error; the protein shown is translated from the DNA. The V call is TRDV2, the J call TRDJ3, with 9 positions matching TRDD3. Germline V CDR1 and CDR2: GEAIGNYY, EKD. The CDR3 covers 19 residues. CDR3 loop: CACDTVLGDSSWDTRQTFF. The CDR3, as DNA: TGTGCCTGTGACACCGTACTGGGGGACAGCTCCTGGGACACCCGACAGACGTTTTTC.

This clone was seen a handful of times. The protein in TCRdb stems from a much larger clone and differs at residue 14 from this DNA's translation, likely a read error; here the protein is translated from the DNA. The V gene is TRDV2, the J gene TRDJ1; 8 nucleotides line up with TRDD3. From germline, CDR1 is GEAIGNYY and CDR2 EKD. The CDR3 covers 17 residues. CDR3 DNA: TGTGCCTGTGACGAAGTACTGGGGGCCCCGTACACCGATAGACTCATCTTT. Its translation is CACDEVLGAPYTDRLIF.

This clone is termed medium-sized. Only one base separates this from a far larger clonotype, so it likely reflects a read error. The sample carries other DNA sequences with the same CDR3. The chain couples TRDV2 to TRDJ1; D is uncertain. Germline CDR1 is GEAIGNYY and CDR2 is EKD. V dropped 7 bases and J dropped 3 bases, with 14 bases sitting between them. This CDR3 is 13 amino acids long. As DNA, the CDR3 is TGTGCCTGCGATCGATTAGGCTCCGATAAACTCATCTTT. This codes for CACDRLGSDKLIF.

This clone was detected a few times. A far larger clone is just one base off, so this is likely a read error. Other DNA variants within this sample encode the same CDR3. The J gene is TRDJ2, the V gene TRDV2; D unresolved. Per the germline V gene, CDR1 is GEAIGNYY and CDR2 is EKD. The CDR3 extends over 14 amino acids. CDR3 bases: TGTGCCTGTGGCACTCCCTCCCGGGCAGCACAGCTCTTCTTT. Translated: CACGTPSRAAQLFF.

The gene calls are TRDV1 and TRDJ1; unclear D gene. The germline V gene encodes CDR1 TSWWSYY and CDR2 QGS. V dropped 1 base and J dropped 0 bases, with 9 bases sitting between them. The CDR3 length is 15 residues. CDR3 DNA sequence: TGTGCTCTTGGGGAACCCAGTTGGGACACCGATAAACTCATCTTT. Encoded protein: CALGEPSWDTDKLIF.

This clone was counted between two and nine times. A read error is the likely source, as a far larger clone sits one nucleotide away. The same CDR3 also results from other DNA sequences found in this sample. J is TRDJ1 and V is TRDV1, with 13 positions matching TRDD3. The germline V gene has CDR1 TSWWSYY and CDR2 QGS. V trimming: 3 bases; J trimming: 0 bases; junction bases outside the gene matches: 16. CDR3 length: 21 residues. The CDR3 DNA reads TGTGCTCTTGGGGAGCGGGGACCCTACTGGGGGATACGATGCTACACCGATAAACTCATCTTT. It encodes CALGERGPYWGIRCYTDKLIF.

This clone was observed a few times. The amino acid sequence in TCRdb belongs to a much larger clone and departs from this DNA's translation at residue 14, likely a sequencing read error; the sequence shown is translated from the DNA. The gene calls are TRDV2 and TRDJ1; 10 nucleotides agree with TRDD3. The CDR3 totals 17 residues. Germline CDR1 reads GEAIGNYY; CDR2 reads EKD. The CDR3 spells CACDKLGDPSYTDELIF. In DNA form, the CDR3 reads TGTGCCTGTGACAAACTGGGGGATCCGTCGTACACCGATGAACTCATCTTT.

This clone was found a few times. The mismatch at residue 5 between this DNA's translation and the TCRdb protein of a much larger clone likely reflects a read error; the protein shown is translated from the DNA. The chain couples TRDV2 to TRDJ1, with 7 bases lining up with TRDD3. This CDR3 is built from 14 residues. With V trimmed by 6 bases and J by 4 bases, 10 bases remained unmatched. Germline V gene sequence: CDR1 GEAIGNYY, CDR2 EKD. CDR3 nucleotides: TGTGCCTGTTTCATGGTGGGGGAAATCGATAAACTCATCTTT. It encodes CACFMVGEIDKLIF.

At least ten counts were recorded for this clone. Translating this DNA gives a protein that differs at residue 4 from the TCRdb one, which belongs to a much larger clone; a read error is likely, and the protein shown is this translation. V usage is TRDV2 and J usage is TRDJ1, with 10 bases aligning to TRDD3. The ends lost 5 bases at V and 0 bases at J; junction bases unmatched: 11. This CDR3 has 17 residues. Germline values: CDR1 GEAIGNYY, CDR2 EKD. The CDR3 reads CACGKLGDPSYTDKLIF. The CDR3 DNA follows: TGTGCCTGTGGCAAACTGGGGGATCCGTCGTACACCGATAAACTCATCTTT.

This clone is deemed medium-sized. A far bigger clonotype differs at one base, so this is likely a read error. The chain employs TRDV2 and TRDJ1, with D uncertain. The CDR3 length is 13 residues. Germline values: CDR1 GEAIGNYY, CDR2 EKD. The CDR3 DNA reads TGTGCCTGTGATCGATTAGGCTCCGATAAACCCATCTTT. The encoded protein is CACDRLGSDKPIF.

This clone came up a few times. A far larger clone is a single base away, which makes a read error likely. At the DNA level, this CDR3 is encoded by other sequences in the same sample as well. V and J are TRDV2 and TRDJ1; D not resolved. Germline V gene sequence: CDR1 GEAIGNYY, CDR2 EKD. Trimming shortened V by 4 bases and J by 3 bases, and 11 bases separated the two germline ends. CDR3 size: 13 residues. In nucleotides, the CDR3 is TGTGCCTGTGATCGATTAGGATCCGATAAACTCATCTTT. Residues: CACDRLGSDKLIF.